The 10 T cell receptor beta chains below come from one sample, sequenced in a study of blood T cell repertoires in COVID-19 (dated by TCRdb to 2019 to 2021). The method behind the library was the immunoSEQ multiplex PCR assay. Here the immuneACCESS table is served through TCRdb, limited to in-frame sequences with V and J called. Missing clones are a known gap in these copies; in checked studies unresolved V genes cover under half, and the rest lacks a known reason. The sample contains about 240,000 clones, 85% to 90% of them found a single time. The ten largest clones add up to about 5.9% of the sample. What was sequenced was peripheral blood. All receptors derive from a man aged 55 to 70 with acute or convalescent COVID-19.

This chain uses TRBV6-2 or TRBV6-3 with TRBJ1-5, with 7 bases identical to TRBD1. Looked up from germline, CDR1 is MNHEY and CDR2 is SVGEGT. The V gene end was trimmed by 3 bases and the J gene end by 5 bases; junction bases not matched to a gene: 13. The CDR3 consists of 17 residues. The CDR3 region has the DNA TGTGCCAGCAGTTATCGACAGGGAAGAAGGGGGGATCAGCCCCAGCATTTT. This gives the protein CASSYRQGRRGDQPQHF.

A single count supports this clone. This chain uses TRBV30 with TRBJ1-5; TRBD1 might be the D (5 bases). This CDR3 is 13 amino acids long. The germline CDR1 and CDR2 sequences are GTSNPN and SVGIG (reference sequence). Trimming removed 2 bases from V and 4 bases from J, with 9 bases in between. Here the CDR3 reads CAWSPRQNQPQHF. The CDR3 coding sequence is TGTGCCTGGAGTCCCCGACAGAATCAGCCCCAGCATTTT.

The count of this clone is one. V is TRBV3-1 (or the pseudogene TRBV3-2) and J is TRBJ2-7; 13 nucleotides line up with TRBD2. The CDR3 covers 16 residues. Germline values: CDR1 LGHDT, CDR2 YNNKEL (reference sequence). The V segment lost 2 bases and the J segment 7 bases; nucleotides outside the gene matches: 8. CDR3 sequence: CASSQFTSGRASEQYF. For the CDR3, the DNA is TGTGCCAGCAGCCAATTCACTAGCGGGAGGGCGAGTGAGCAGTACTTC.

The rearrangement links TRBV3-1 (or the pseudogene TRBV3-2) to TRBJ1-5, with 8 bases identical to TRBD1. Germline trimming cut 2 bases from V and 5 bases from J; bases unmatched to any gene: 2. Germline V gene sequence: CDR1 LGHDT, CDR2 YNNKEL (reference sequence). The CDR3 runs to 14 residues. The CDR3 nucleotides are TGTGCCAGCAGCCAATGGACAGGGCATCAGCCCCAGCATTTT. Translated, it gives CASSQWTGHQPQHF.

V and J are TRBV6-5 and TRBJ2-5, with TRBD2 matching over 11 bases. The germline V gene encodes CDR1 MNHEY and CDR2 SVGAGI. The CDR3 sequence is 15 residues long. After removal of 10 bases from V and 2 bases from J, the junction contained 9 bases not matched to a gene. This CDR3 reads CATTSGSLGQETQYF. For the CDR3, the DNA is TGTGCCACTACTAGCGGGAGCTTGGGGCAAGAGACCCAGTACTTC.

The CDR3 loop is CASSLTDTPNQPQHF. CDR3 nucleotides: TGTGCCAGCAGCCTCACGGACACTCCGAATCAGCCCCAGCATTTT. This rearrangement joins TRBV7-9 to TRBJ1-5; D perhaps matches TRBD1 (5 bases). CDR1 is SEHNR and CDR2 is FQNEAQ in the germline V gene (reference sequence). V shed 5 bases and J shed 4 bases, with 15 bases lying between them. The CDR3 length is 15 residues.

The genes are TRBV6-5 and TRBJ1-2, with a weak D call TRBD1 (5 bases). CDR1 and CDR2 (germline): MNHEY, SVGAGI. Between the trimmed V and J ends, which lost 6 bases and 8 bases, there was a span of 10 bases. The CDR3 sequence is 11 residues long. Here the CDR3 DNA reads TGTGCCAGCAGGGGGACTGGGGGCTACACCTTC. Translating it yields CASRGTGGYTF.

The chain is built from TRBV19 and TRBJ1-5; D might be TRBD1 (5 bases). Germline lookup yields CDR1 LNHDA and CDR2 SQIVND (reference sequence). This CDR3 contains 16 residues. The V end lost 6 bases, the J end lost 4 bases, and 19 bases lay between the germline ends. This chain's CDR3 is CASSRPEGAKNQPQHF. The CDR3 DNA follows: TGTGCCAGTAGCCGCCCGGAAGGGGCTAAGAATCAGCCCCAGCATTTT.

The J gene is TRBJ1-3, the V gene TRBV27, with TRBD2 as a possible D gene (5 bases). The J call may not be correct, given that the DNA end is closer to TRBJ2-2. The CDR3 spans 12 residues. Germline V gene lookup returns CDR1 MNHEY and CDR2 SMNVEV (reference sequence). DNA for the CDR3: TGTGCCAGCAGAGAGGGCACCGGGGAGCTGTTTTTT. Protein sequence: CASREGTGELFF.

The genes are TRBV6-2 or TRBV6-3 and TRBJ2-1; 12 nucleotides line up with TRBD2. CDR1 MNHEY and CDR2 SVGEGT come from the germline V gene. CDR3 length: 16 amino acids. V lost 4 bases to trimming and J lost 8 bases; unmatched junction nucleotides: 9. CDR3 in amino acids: CASSFPSGRAWDEQFF. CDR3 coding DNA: TGTGCCAGCAGTTTTCCTAGCGGGAGGGCCTGGGATGAGCAGTTCTTC.